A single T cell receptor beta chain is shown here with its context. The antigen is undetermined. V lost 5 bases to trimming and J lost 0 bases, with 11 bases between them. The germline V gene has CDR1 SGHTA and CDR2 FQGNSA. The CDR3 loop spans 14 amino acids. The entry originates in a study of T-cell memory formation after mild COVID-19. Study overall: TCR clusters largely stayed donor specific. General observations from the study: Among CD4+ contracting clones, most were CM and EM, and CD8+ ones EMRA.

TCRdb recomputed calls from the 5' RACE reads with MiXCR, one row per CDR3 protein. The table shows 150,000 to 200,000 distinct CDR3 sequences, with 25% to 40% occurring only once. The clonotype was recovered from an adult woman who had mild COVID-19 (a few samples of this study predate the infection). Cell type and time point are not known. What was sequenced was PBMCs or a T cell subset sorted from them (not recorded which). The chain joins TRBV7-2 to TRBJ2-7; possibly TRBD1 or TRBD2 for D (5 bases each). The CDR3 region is CASSPGRISYEQYF. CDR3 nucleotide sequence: TGTGCCAGCAGCCCGGGACGGATCTCCTACGAGCAGTACTTC.